This is a list of T cell receptor beta chains from one sample in a study of human T cells and chemical hapten exposure. TCRdb passed the RACE reads through MiXCR, listing each CDR3 protein once. Of about 270,000 distinct CDR3 sequences in the sample, approximately 7.5% are singletons; the top ten hold roughly 1.2%. The sequencing used whole blood, collected in connection with sensitization to the hapten diphenylcyclopropenone (DPC). The receptors shown here come from a man younger than 30 with alopecia areata. Some clones in this sample may be carry-over from other donors' samples. The CDR3 runs from the conserved cysteine through the conserved F or W. The D gene is left open where the match is weak. A row's size may be missing; if present it is once, few, many or a size class.

cdr3_aa cdr3_nt clone_size j_call d_call v_call
CASSFMGDTQYF TGTGCCAGCAGCTTCATGGGGGATACGCAGTATTTT few TRBJ2-3 NA TRBV7-2
CASSEVAGVTQYF TGTGCCAGCTCCGAGGTAGCGGGGGTGACCCAGTACTTC NA TRBJ2-5 TRBD2 TRBV7-9
CASSSLGSQPQHF TGTGCCAGCAGTTCATTAGGGAGTCAGCCCCAGCATTTT NA TRBJ1-5 NA TRBV12-3/TRBV12-4
CASSYPGVWIQYF TGTGCCAGCAGCTACCCCGGGGTTTGGATTCAGTACTTC few TRBJ2-4 NA TRBV12-3/TRBV12-4
CASSPGAGAPTDTQYF TGTGCCAGCAGCCCAGGGGCGGGGGCCCCCACAGATACGCAGTATTTT few TRBJ2-3 NA TRBV27
CATSPSGAETQYF TGTGCCACCTCTCCTAGCGGGGCAGAGACCCAGTACTTC NA TRBJ2-5 TRBD2 TRBV6-2/TRBV6-3
CASSYSSGAPGELFF TGTGCCAGCAGTTACTCGAGCGGGGCCCCCGGGGAGCTGTTTTTT NA TRBJ2-2 TRBD2 TRBV6-5
CASSSGPGGYTF TGCGCCAGCAGCTCGGGGCCTGGGGGCTACACCTTC few TRBJ1-2 NA TRBV5-1
CSVGGAEAFF TGCAGCGTCGGGGGGGCTGAAGCTTTCTTT many TRBJ1-1 NA TRBV29-1
CASSQGIRPAHQPQHF TGCGCCAGCAGCCAAGGAATACGGCCAGCTCATCAGCCCCAGCATTTT many TRBJ1-5 NA TRBV4-1
CASSRGLAGAGGINEQFF TGTGCCAGCAGCCGGGGGCTAGCGGGGGCCGGAGGGATCAATGAGCAGTTCTTC few TRBJ2-1 TRBD2 TRBV7-8
CASSSARRNGYTF TGTGCCAGCAGTTCCGCCCGACGGAATGGCTACACCTTC NA TRBJ1-2 NA TRBV6-5
CASSPRGQATNEKLFF TGTGCCAGCAGCCCGCGGGGACAGGCAACTAATGAAAAACTGTTTTTT NA TRBJ1-4 TRBD1 TRBV7-9
CASSGSAGPSVVNTEAFF TGTGCCAGCAGTGGCTCGGCGGGCCCTTCTGTAGTGAACACTGAAGCTTTCTTT many TRBJ1-1 NA TRBV6-4
CASSHVRGSYEQYF TGCGCCAGCAGCCACGTACGGGGTAGTTACGAGCAGTACTTC few TRBJ2-7 NA TRBV4-1
CASSSSAVTQYF TGTGCCAGCAGCTCTTCAGCGGTAACGCAGTATTTT few TRBJ2-3 NA TRBV7-2
CASTDLAGNRQFF TGTGCCAGCACGGACCTAGCGGGGAATCGACAGTTCTTC few TRBJ2-1 TRBD2 TRBV6-2/TRBV6-3
CSARFSAGTEAFF TGCAGCGCCAGGTTCTCGGCGGGCACTGAAGCTTTCTTT NA TRBJ1-1 NA TRBV29-1
CASSFTSWTEAFF TGTGCCAGCAGTTTCACCTCTTGGACTGAAGCTTTCTTT NA TRBJ1-1 NA TRBV12-3/TRBV12-4
CASSLSWGNTGELFF TGTGCCAGCAGTTTATCTTGGGGGAACACCGGGGAGCTGTTTTTT few TRBJ2-2 NA TRBV27
CATSRDRSSGGGNQPQHF TGTGCCACCAGCAGAGATCGTTCCTCTGGGGGCGGCAATCAGCCCCAGCATTTT NA TRBJ1-5 NA TRBV15
CASSPVLTEKLFF TGTGCCAGCAGTCCCGTTCTGACTGAAAAACTGTTTTTT few TRBJ1-4 NA TRBV6-5
CASSPSPLHMNELFF TGTGCCAGCAGCCCCAGCCCTTTACACATGAATGAACTGTTTTTT few TRBJ1-4 NA TRBV9